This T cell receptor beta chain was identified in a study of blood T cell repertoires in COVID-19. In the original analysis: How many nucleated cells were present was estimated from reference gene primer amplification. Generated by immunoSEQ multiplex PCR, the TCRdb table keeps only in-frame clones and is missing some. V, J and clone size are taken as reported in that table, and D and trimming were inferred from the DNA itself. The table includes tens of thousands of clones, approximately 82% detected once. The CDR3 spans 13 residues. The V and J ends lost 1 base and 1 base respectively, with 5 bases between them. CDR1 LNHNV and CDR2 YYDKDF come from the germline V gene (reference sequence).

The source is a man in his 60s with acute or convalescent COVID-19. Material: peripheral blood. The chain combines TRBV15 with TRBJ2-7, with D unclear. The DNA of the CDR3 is TGTGCCACCAGCAGAGTACAGTCCTACGAGCAGTACTTC. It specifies CATSRVQSYEQYF. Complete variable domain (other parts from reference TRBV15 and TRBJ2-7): DAMVIQNPRYQVTQFGKPVTLSCSQTLNHNVMYWYQQKSSQAPKLLFHYYDKDFNNEADTPDNFQSRRPNTSFCFLDIRSPGLGDTAMYLCATSRVQSYEQYFGPGTRLTVT.